Each of the 21 T cell receptor beta chains below was sequenced from the same sample in a study of T cell responses to AZD1222 COVID-19 vaccine. Measured with immunoSEQ multiplex PCR; TCRdb has only the in-frame clones, and not every one. The sample yields approximately 97,000 clones, about 90% seen once. The material was peripheral blood, obtained on day 0 of AZD1222 vaccination. The receptors were gathered from an adult in good health.

The chain recombines TRBV9 with TRBJ2-5, with D hard to call. This CDR3 contains 14 residues. The V and J ends lost 0 bases and 5 bases respectively, with 11 bases between them. From germline, CDR1 is SGDLS and CDR2 YYNGEE. CDR3 amino acids: CASSVDPARETQYF. The CDR3 DNA is TGTGCCAGCAGCGTAGATCCAGCGCGGGAGACCCAGTACTTC.

The J gene is TRBJ1-1, the V gene TRBV27; the match to TRBD1 covers 7 bases. Germline loops: CDR1 MNHEY, CDR2 SMNVEV (reference sequence). There are 17 residues in the CDR3. V lost 5 bases, J lost 0 bases, and 12 bases stayed unmatched. CDR3 sequence reads: CASSKWDSLRMNTEAFF. The DNA for the CDR3 is TGTGCCAGCAGTAAGTGGGACAGCTTACGGATGAACACTGAAGCTTTCTTT.

The gene calls are TRBV11-2 and TRBJ1-1; D uncertain. Trimming removed 0 bases from V and 11 bases from J, with 16 bases in between. Germline values: CDR1 SGHAT, CDR2 FQNNGV. The CDR3 loop spans 14 amino acids. The CDR3 sequence: CASSLEPNGGWAFF. CDR3 coding DNA: TGTGCCAGCAGCTTAGAGCCCAACGGAGGTTGGGCTTTCTTT.

This chain connects TRBV21-1 to TRBJ2-7. TRBV21-1 is noted as a pseudogene. This CDR3 has 14 residues. This chain's CDR3 is CASSSRILLGEQYF. CDR3 in DNA: TGTGCCAGCAGCTCTCGGATCCTCTTGGGCGAGCAGTACTTC.

The chain joins TRBV7-3 to TRBJ2-3; 10 nucleotides align to TRBD1. The germline V gene encodes CDR1 SGHTA and CDR2 FQGTGA. Trimming took 5 bases from V and 5 from J; bases not matched to a gene: 7. The CDR3 contains 15 residues. The CDR3, as DNA: TGTGCCAGCAGCCCAGACAGGGGGCGCTTAGATACGCAGTATTTT. Translating gives CASSPDRGRLDTQYF.

This chain joins TRBV7-9 and TRBJ1-6; possible D gene TRBD1, 6 bases. Trimming stripped 1 base from V and 7 bases from J, with 11 bases between. The CDR3 has 15 amino acids. CDR1 and CDR2 from the germline V gene are SEHNR and FQNEAQ (reference sequence). CDR3 loop: CASSLEGGSNSPLHF. CDR3 in DNA: TGTGCCAGCAGCTTAGAGGGGGGCTCCAATTCACCCCTCCACTTT.

The chain employs TRBV5-5 and TRBJ1-4; a weak D match, TRBD1 (6 bases). The length of the CDR3 is 14 residues. Germline loops: CDR1 SGHKS, CDR2 YYEKEE (reference sequence). Trimming cost V 4 bases and J 8 bases, with 15 bases left between them. The CDR3 reads CASSPGWGAEKLFF. DNA for the CDR3: TGTGCCAGCAGCCCCGGTTGGGGGGCGGAAAAACTGTTTTTT.

The chain uses TRBV5-5 and TRBJ1-2, with a tentative D call TRBD1 (5 bases). CDR1 SGHKS and CDR2 YYEKEE come from the germline V gene (reference sequence). V was shortened by 0 bases and J by 5 bases, with 14 bases between the two germline ends. The CDR3 covers 15 residues. The CDR3 loop is CASSLGGGDYYGYTF. CDR3 sequence (DNA): TGTGCCAGCAGCTTGGGAGGAGGGGACTATTATGGCTACACCTTC.

The chain carries TRBV28 and TRBJ2-4, with 7 bases that match TRBD2. V was pared by 6 bases and J by 8 bases, with 7 bases of the junction left unmatched. Germline CDR1 reads MDHEN; CDR2 reads SYDVKM. The CDR3 has 13 amino acids. In nucleotides, the CDR3 is TGTGCCAGCAGCCGGACTGGGGGGGACATTCAGTACTTC. Its protein product is CASSRTGGDIQYF.

The genes are TRBV6-5 and TRBJ1-1; no firm D call. The germline V gene encodes CDR1 MNHEY and CDR2 SVGAGI. CDR3 length equals 11 residues. V shed 11 bases and J shed 5 bases, with 12 bases lying between them. CDR3 nucleotide sequence: TGTGCCGCCATCAGGTATACTGAAGCTTTCTTT. Translation gives CAAIRYTEAFF.

The gene calls are TRBV3-1 (or the pseudogene TRBV3-2) and TRBJ2-7; TRBD2 matches at 8 bases. V shed 6 bases, J shed 4 bases, and the junction held 14 bases outside the gene matches. The CDR3 covers 16 residues. Looked up from germline, CDR1 is LGHDT and CDR2 is YNNKEL (reference sequence). The CDR3 DNA follows: TGTGCCAGCAGTTGGGGGAGCGGGGGCCTTCCTTACGAGCAGTACTTC. It encodes CASSWGSGGLPYEQYF.

The chain links TRBV25-1 to TRBJ1-4; D may be TRBD1 (6 bases). Deletions cut 5 bases from V and 4 bases from J, with 14 bases between. From germline, CDR1 is MGHDK and CDR2 SYGVNS. The CDR3 covers 15 residues. The CDR3 spells CASSPGGSGNEKLFF. CDR3 nucleotide sequence: TGTGCCAGCAGTCCGGGGGGCTCGGGTAATGAAAAACTGTTTTTT.

This clone was picked up one time. The rearrangement links TRBV12-3 or TRBV12-4 to TRBJ2-5; 11 bases fit TRBD1. This CDR3 has 12 residues. After removal of 5 bases from V and 9 bases from J, the junction contained 2 bases not matched to a gene. The CDR3 here is CASSPGQGAQYF. The CDR3 region has the DNA TGTGCCAGCAGTCCGGGACAGGGGGCCCAGTACTTC.

This chain uses TRBV19 with TRBJ1-5; D is perhaps TRBD1 (5 bases). Germline V lookup: CDR1 LNHDA, CDR2 SQIVND (reference sequence). Trimming left V 1 base short and J 7 bases short, with 14 bases between. The CDR3 runs to 15 residues. The CDR3 sequence: CASSIGWQGGQPQHF. The CDR3 DNA is TGTGCCAGTAGTATAGGCTGGCAGGGAGGACAGCCCCAGCATTTT.

The chain has TRBV7-2 and TRBJ1-3; 9 bases match TRBD1. The CDR3 consists of 15 residues. After removal of 5 bases from V and 2 bases from J, the junction contained 4 bases not matched to a gene. Germline CDR1 and CDR2: SGHTA and FQGNSA. The CDR3 loop reads CASSPRTGAGNTIYF. The CDR3 region has the DNA TGTGCCAGCAGCCCGCGGACAGGGGCTGGAAACACCATATATTTT.

The chain joins TRBV3-1 (or the pseudogene TRBV3-2) to TRBJ1-2; D is unclear. The CDR3 consists of 14 residues. V shed 1 base and J shed 14 bases, with 20 bases lying between them. CDR1 and CDR2 (germline): LGHDT, YNNKEL (reference sequence). CDR3 loop: CASSQATQTATWTF. The CDR3 DNA reads as TGTGCCAGCAGCCAAGCAACACAAACTGCGACTTGGACCTTC.

V usage is TRBV2 and J usage is TRBJ1-2, with D perhaps matching TRBD1 (6 bases). Looked up from germline, CDR1 is SNHLY and CDR2 is FYNNEI. The length of the CDR3 is 13 residues. V shed 1 base and J shed 6 bases, with 9 bases lying between them. The CDR3 DNA follows: TGTGCCAGCAGTGAAGGTAGGGGGAATGGCTACACCTTC. Amino acids: CASSEGRGNGYTF. Looking up the rest from reference TRBV2 and TRBJ1-2 gives the full variable domain: EPEVTQTPSHQVTQMGQEVILRCVPISNHLYFYWYRQILGQKVEFLVSFYNNEISEKSEIFDDQFSVERPDGSNFTLKIRSTKLEDSAMYFCASSEGRGNGYTFGSGTRLTVV.

The chain couples TRBV9 to TRBJ2-7; D possibly uses TRBD1 or TRBD2 (5 bases each). Trimming pared 0 bases from V and 4 bases from J, leaving 11 bases between. CDR1 is SGDLS and CDR2 is YYNGEE in the germline V gene. CDR3 length: 14 residues. As DNA, the CDR3 is TGTGCCAGCAGCGTAGGTGTAGGGACGTACGAGCAGTACTTC. This gives the protein CASSVGVGTYEQYF.

The count of this clone is one. CDR3 region: CASSQGHEPYEQYF. The CDR3 DNA follows: TGTGCCAGCAGCCAGGGACACGAGCCTTACGAGCAGTACTTC. The rearrangement joins TRBV7-2 to TRBJ2-7, with D possibly TRBD1 on 6 matching bases. V lost 5 bases and J 4 bases, leaving 15 bases between the germline ends. This CDR3 has 14 residues. CDR1 and CDR2 (germline): SGHTA, FQGNSA.

V usage is TRBV7-2 and J usage is TRBJ2-2; D possibly corresponds to TRBD2 (6 bases). CDR3 length: 16 residues. Germline loops: CDR1 SGHTA, CDR2 FQGNSA. Trimming took 2 bases from V and 6 from J, leaving 16 bases between them. The CDR3 sequence: CASSLRGGTPAGELFF. DNA for the CDR3: TGTGCCAGCAGCTTAAGGGGCGGGACCCCGGCCGGGGAGCTGTTTTTT.

This chain links TRBV6-5 with TRBJ1-4; 8 nucleotides align to TRBD1. This CDR3 is 14 amino acids long. Germline CDR1 reads MNHEY; CDR2 reads SVGAGI. With V trimmed by 6 bases and J by 3 bases, 3 bases remained unmatched. The CDR3 reads CASSPGQANEKLFF. The CDR3 nucleotides are TGTGCCAGCAGCCCGGGACAGGCTAATGAAAAACTGTTTTTT.